This TCR beta chain was identified during a study of blood T cell repertoires in COVID-19. The data were produced by immunoSEQ multiplex PCR, yet TCRdb's version contains in-frame clones alone and is incomplete. The sample consists of 250,000 or so clones, around 82% of them appearing once. The CDR3 totals 15 residues. In germline, CDR1 is SNHLY, CDR2 FYNNEI. V gave up 6 bases and J gave up 2 bases; unmatched junction bases: 8. Sequencing was performed on PBMCs or T cells enriched from blood (not recorded which). The receptor was derived from a middle-aged woman who had been exposed to COVID-19. The V gene is TRBV2, the J gene TRBJ2-3; 7 bases are shared with TRBD1. CDR3 sequence (DNA): TGTGCCAGCAGAGGCCCAGGGGGATTCACAGATACGCAGTATTTT. The encoded protein is CASRGPGGFTDTQYF. Looking up the rest from reference TRBV2 and TRBJ2-3 gives the full variable domain: EPEVTQTPSHQVTQMGQEVILRCVPISNHLYFYWYRQILGQKVEFLVSFYNNEISEKSEIFDDQFSVERPDGSNFTLKIRSTKLEDSAMYFCASRGPGGFTDTQYFGPGTRLTVL.